A single T cell receptor beta chain is shown here with its context. Germline CDR1 and CDR2: SGHRS and YFSETQ. Trimming cost V 4 bases and J 4 bases; bases outside gene matches: 4. There are 14 residues in the CDR3. The time point here: pre-treatment sample, taken before nivolumab and TIL therapy. This sample was taken from a study of TIL therapy for anti-PD-1-resistant metastatic lung cancer. Study background: Patients then received nivolumab; progressors got lymphodepletion, TIL and IL-2.

This was the immunoSEQ v3 assay. Profiling relied on immunoSEQ multiplex PCR, and the TCRdb table lists in-frame clones only, not all of them. Of tens of thousands of clones in the sample, around 68% were seen once. Sample: blood, taken at baseline. This chain links TRBV5-1 with TRBJ1-5; TRBD1 matches 8 bases. The sequence was collected from a person between 25 and 80 years old with non-small cell lung cancer. The CDR3 sequence is CASSPDRANQPQHF. CDR3 DNA: TGCGCCAGCAGCCCGGACAGGGCAAATCAGCCCCAGCATTTT.